These T cell receptor beta chains were read from a single sample in a study of identifying expanded T cells in peripheral blood. The data were produced by immunoSEQ multiplex PCR, yet TCRdb's version contains in-frame clones alone and is incomplete. Of some 81,000 clones in the sample, approximately 85% were seen once. The specimen sequenced was blood. These TCRs come from a person aged 18-69 years in good health. CDR3s include the opening cysteine and the closing phenylalanine or tryptophan. The D gene is left open where the match is weak. The size of a clone is reported for some rows only, either as once, few or many, or as a class for expanded clones.

j_call clone_size d_call v_call cdr3_nt cdr3_aa
TRBJ2-5 . . TRBV5-4 TGTGCCAGCAGTTCGGCGGAAGAGACCCAGTACTTC CASSSAEETQYF
TRBJ2-1 . . TRBV7-7 TGTGCTAGCAGTATGGGGACAAACAATGAGCAGTTCTTC CASSMGTNNEQFF
TRBJ2-1 once TRBD2 TRBV15 TGTGCCACCAGCAGAGCCCTCGGGCTAGCGGAAGACAATGAGCAGTTCTTC CATSRALGLAEDNEQFF
TRBJ1-5 . . TRBV19 TGTGCCAGTAGTATAGGAAGGGGGTGGCCCCAGCATTTT CASSIGRGWPQHF
TRBJ1-5 . . TRBV18 TGTGCCAGCTCACCAGGGGAAGGTCAGCCCCAGCATTTT CASSPGEGQPQHF
TRBJ2-1 . TRBD2 TRBV30 TGTGCCTGGAGGGGGGGGACTAACTACAATGAGCAGTTCTTC CAWRGGTNYNEQFF
TRBJ2-7 few . TRBV6-1 TGTGCCAGCACTTTACCGACGGAAACCTACGAGCAGTACTTC CASTLPTETYEQYF
TRBJ2-7 . . TRBV27 TGTGCCAGCAGTTTCGCGAACGTTGCCTACGAGCAGTACTTC CASSFANVAYEQYF
TRBJ1-1 . . TRBV7-2 . CASSFAKGNRGAAF
TRBJ1-1 . TRBD1 TRBV19 TGTGCCAGTAGTATAGTCGGGACAGGGGACAGGGAAGCTTTCTTT CASSIVGTGDREAFF
TRBJ2-1 . TRBD2 TRBV7-9 TGTGCCAGCAGCTCTGGACTAGCCCTCAATGAGCAGTTCTTC CASSSGLALNEQFF
TRBJ2-1 . . TRBV9 TGTGCCAGCAGCGTAGGTAGCGGAGGGTACAATGAGCAGTTCTTC CASSVGSGGYNEQFF
TRBJ2-3 few TRBD1 TRBV5-6 TGTGCCAGCAGCTTGGTTTGGGACAGCTACACAGATACGCAGTATTTT CASSLVWDSYTDTQYF
TRBJ2-3 . TRBD2 TRBV6-5 TGTGCCAGCAGTCCCCGACTAGCGGGCACAGATACGCAGTATTTT CASSPRLAGTDTQYF
TRBJ2-3 few . TRBV5-6 TGTGCCAGCAGCCCCCCCCCAGCGGAGGCCACAGATACGCAGTATTTT CASSPPPAEATDTQYF
TRBJ1-5 . TRBD1 TRBV18 TGTGCCAGCTCACCAGGGACGGGACAGGGGAACCAGCCCCAGCATTTT CASSPGTGQGNQPQHF
TRBJ2-5 . . TRBV7-9 TGTGCCAGCAGCTCGATTCAAGAGACCCAGTACTTC CASSSIQETQYF
TRBJ2-3 . . TRBV19 TGTGCCAGTACGGAGGGGCGTGCCACAGATACGCAGTATTTT CASTEGRATDTQYF
TRBJ2-1 . . TRBV14 TGTGCCAGCAGCTCGGGACACAATGAGCAGTTCTTC CASSSGHNEQFF
TRBJ2-3 . . TRBV15 TGTGCCACCAGCACCTGGACGTACACAGATACGCAGTATTTT CATSTWTYTDTQYF
TRBJ2-3 . . TRBV28 TGTGCCAGCACCCTTCTTACGGGGACCTCTGGCACAGATACGCAGTATTTT CASTLLTGTSGTDTQYF
TRBJ2-1 . TRBD2 TRBV6-4 TGTGCCAGCAGTCCGGAGGAGGGGACTATCTACAATGAGCAGTTCTTC CASSPEEGTIYNEQFF
TRBJ2-7 . TRBD2 TRBV11-1 TGTGCCAGCAGACGTAGCGGGAGGGTCCCTGGGGAGCAGTACTTC CASRRSGRVPGEQYF
TRBJ2-7 many . TRBV10-1 TGCGCCAGCATGATGAGCCAAGATAGCTCCTACGAGCAGTACTTC CASMMSQDSSYEQYF
TRBJ2-7 . TRBD2 TRBV4-3 TGCGCCAGCAGCCAAGAAAAAGGGGGTAGCGGGAGGGACTACGAGCAGTACTTC CASSQEKGGSGRDYEQYF
TRBJ1-1 . . TRBV7-2 TGTGCCAGCAGCTTAGTAAGGTCCGGCGGTGAAGCTTTCTTT CASSLVRSGGEAFF
TRBJ2-5 . TRBD2 TRBV7-2 TGTGCCAGCAGCTTAGTTGCGGGAGACGGAGAGACCCAGTACTTC CASSLVAGDGETQYF
TRBJ2-2 . . TRBV7-2 TGTGCCAGCAGCCTCGCGGGACTCACCGGGGAGCTGTTTTTT CASSLAGLTGELFF
TRBJ2-1 . TRBD2 TRBV5-6 TGTGCCAGCAGCTTGAAGCCTAGCGGGGGGCAAGTTGATCAGTTCTTC CASSLKPSGGQVDQFF
TRBJ1-2 . . TRBV5-1 TGCGCCAGCAGCTTCGCAGAGACCTATGGCTACACCTTC CASSFAETYGYTF
TRBJ2-7 . . TRBV10-3 TGTGCCATCAGAAAGGACCCAGGGCCTTACTACGAGCAGTACTTC CAIRKDPGPYYEQYF
TRBJ1-1 . TRBD1 TRBV4-3 TGCGCCAGCAGCCAATACAGGGGAGCGGCGACTGAAGCTTTCTTT CASSQYRGAATEAFF
TRBJ2-5 . . TRBV19 TGTGCCAGTAGTACGGGACAAGAGACCCAGTACTTC CASSTGQETQYF
TRBJ2-3 . . TRBV14 TGTGCCAGCAGCCATCAAGCAACCAGCACAGATACGCAGTATTTT CASSHQATSTDTQYF
TRBJ2-7 . . TRBV9 TGTGCCAGCAGCGTCCCCTACGAGCAGTACTTC CASSVPYEQYF
TRBJ1-4 . . TRBV21-1 TGTGCCAGCAGCAAAGAAGGGGTGGGTGAAAAACTGTTTTTT CASSKEGVGEKLFF